This record covers a single T cell receptor (beta chain). The sample belongs to a study of blood T cells in healthy people across ages. A J-beta primer mix and a sample-barcoded 5' primer were used in a second PCR of roughly 6 to 12 cycles. Via MiXCR, TCRdb re-called the 5' RACE reads, giving one row per CDR3 protein. This table holds about 930,000 distinct CDR3 sequences, 25% to 30% found once. Looked up from germline, CDR1 is SGHDN and CDR2 is FVKESK. Trimming pared 4 bases from V and 1 base from J, leaving 10 bases between. The CDR3 extends over 14 amino acids. This sample also appeared in a second study, on T cells of mothers and their children.

The V gene is TRBV14, the J gene TRBJ1-1; D remains ambiguous. The specimen was blood. This sequence originates from a woman aged 40-49 years in good health. The CDR3 nucleotides are TGTGCCAGCAGCCGATATGGCACGAACACTGAAGCTTTCTTT. It encodes CASSRYGTNTEAFF. Full variable domain (missing parts from reference TRBV14 and TRBJ1-1): EAGVTQFPSHSVIEKGQTVTLRCDPISGHDNLYWYRRVMGKEIKFLLHFVKESKQDESGMPNNRFLAERTGGTYSTLKVQPAELEDSGVYFCASSRYGTNTEAFFGQGTRLTVV.